This T cell receptor beta chain was captured in a study of T cells in Graves' hyperthyroidism and ophthalmopathy. Researchers amplified the TCR beta CDR3 regions from RNA transcripts. HTBI primers were the set used in a first-round RT-PCR of the TCR CDR3. TCRdb called the multiplex PCR reads again in MiXCR, with one record for every CDR3 protein. The table lists around 300,000 distinct CDR3 sequences, about 20% of them singletons. The V end lost 3 bases, the J end lost 10 bases, and 1 base lay between the germline ends. From germline, CDR1 is MDHEN and CDR2 SYDVKM. This CDR3 region has 9 residues. Material for sequencing was blood. This TCR came from a man aged 25 to 45 with Graves' ophthalmopathy. The V and J genes are TRBV28 and TRBJ1-5, with no clear D. CDR3 loop: CASSFPQHF. The CDR3 DNA reads as TGTGCCAGCAGTTTTCCCCAGCATTTT. The full variable domain, with the rest looked up from reference TRBV28 and TRBJ1-5, is DVKVTQSSRYLVKRTGEKVFLECVQDMDHENMFWYRQDPGLGLRLIYFSYDVKMKEKGDIPEGYSVSREKKERFSLILESASTNQTSMYLCASSFPQHFGDGTRLSIL.